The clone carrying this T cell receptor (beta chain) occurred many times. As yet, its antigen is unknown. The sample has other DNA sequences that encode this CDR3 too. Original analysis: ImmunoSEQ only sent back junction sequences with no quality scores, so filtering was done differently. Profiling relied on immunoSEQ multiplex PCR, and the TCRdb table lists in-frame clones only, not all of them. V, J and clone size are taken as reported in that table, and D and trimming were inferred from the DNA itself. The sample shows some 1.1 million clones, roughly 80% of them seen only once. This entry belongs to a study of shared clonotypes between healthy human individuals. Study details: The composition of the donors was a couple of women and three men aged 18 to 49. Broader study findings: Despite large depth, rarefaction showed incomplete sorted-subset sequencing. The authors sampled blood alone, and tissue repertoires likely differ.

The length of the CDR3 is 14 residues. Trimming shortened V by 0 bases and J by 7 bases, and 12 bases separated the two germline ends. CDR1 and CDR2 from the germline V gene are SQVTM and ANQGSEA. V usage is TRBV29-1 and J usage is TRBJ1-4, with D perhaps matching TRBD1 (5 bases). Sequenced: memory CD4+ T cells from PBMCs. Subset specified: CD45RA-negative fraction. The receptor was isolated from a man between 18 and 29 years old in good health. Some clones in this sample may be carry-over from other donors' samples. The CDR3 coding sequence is TGCAGCGTTGAAGATTGGGGGGGAAGTGAAAAACTGTTTTTT. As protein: CSVEDWGGSEKLFF.